This T cell receptor (beta chain) was identified during a study of blood T cell repertoires in COVID-19. Study overall: Sources were T cells, B-cell-depleted T cells, or PBMCs; the material itself was cDNA or gDNA.

Donors were grouped by their self-reported clinical history. Germline V lookup: CDR1 LGHNA, CDR2 YSLEER. This CDR3 has 16 amino acids. V trimming: 3 bases; J trimming: 1 base; junction bases outside the gene matches: 5. Authors' methods: For nucleated cells, counts were estimated from reference gene primer amplification. The table came from immunoSEQ multiplex PCR; TCRdb's copy has only in-frame clones and leaves some out. The V and J calls and clone size were taken over from that table, and D and trimming were inferred from the DNA. The repertoire holds about 240,000 clones, with about 89% as singletons.

This receptor was identified in a woman under 40 who had recovered from COVID-19. The chain is built from TRBV4-3 and TRBJ2-7; 11 positions match TRBD2. The sample was PBMCs or T cells enriched from blood (not recorded which). The CDR3 sequence: CASSHGTSGSSYEQYF. DNA for the CDR3: TGCGCCAGCAGCCACGGCACTAGCGGGAGTTCCTACGAGCAGTACTTC.